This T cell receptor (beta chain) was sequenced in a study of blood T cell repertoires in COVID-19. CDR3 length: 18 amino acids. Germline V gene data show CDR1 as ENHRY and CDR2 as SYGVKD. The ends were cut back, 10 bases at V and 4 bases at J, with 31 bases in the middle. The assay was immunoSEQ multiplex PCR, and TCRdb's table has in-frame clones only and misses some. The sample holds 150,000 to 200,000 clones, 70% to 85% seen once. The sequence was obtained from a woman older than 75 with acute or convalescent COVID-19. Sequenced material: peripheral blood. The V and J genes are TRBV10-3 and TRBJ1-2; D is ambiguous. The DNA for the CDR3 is TGTGCCACCTCAACCTCCATGATAGTGTCTGACACTGGCTATGGCTACACCTTC. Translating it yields CATSTSMIVSDTGYGYTF.